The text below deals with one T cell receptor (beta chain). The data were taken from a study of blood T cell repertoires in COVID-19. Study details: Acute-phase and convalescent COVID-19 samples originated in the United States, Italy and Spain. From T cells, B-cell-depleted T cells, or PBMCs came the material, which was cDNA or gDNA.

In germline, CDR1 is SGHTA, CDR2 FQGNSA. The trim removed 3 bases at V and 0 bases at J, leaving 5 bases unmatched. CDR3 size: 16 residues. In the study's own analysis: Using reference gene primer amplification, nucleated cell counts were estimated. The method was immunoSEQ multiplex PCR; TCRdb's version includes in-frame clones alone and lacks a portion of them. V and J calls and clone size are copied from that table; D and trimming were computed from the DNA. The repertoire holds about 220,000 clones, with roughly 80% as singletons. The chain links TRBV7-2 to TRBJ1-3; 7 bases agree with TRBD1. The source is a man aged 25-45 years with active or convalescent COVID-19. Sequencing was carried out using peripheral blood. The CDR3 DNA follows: TGTGCCAGCAGCTTCCGAGGACAGGTCTCTGGAAACACCATATATTTT. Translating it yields CASSFRGQVSGNTIYF.